The entry that follows covers one T cell receptor (beta chain) sequence. Survey-level immunoSEQ sequencing profiled the TCR beta repertoire. Assay used: immunoSEQ multiplex PCR; TCRdb lists only in-frame clones, some missing. The sample carries around 49,000 clones, over 85% recorded once. The germline V gene has CDR1 MNHEY and CDR2 SVGAGI. Trimming stripped 0 bases from V and 1 base from J, with 11 bases between. The CDR3 has 16 amino acids. The rearrangement uses TRBV6-5 and TRBJ2-3; D is unclear. Sequenced: PBMCs. The TCR sequence derives from a man in his forties or fifties with rheumatoid arthritis. The CDR3 spells CASSYSFLMGTDTQYF. The CDR3, as DNA: TGTGCCAGCAGTTACTCGTTTCTAATGGGCACAGATACGCAGTATTTT.